The 10 T cell receptor beta chains below were found in one sample sequenced in a study of monozygotic twins with inflammatory bowel disease (dated 2019 in TCRdb). The library was built by means of 5' RACE. Sequencing used an Illumina HiSeq 2500. TCRdb reprocessed the reads, so every CDR3 protein sequence counts as one entry and DNA is not shown. This specimen's table enumerates roughly 300,000 distinct CDR3 sequences. The ten largest make up approximately 5.4% of the sample. Sequencing used blood. These receptors were obtained from a human donor with ulcerative colitis or Crohn's disease, or a healthy co-twin of an affected twin (not recorded which).

The chain recombines TRBV27 with TRBJ2-7; the TCRdb D gene call, TRBD1, has no DNA to confirm it. The CDR3 is 13 residues long. Germline CDR1 reads MNHEY; CDR2 reads SMNVEV (reference sequence). CDR3 loop: CASRIHGGYEQYF.

The rearrangement uses TRBV7-9 and TRBJ1-5; TCRdb picks TRBD1, but there is no DNA to check that call. The germline V gene encodes CDR1 SEHNR and CDR2 FQNEAQ (reference sequence). This CDR3 spans 12 amino acids. The CDR3 protein is CASSQGGQPQHF.

V is TRBV18 and J is TRBJ2-3; the D gene TCRdb calls, TRBD1, cannot be checked with no DNA. The CDR3 covers 16 residues. Germline values: CDR1 KGHSH, CDR2 LQKENI. The CDR3 here is CASSPATPTVTDTQYF.

The chain joins TRBV29-1 to TRBJ2-3; with no DNA, the TCRdb D assignment of TRBD1 cannot be verified. The CDR3 loop spans 15 amino acids. Germline-derived CDR1 and CDR2 are SQVTM and ANQGSEA. CDR3: CSVRDGLWVTDTQYF.

This sequence joins TRBV12-3 or TRBV12-4 and TRBJ2-5; absent DNA, TCRdb's TRBD1 call cannot be checked. The CDR3 sequence is 15 residues long. CDR3 sequence reads: CASSPQVGGEETQYF.

CDR3 in amino acids: CASRGGTDTQYF. This chain links TRBV10-2 with TRBJ2-3; with no DNA, the TCRdb D assignment of TRBD1 cannot be verified. The CDR3 contains 12 residues. CDR1 and CDR2 (germline): WSHSY, SAAADI.

The chain couples TRBV7-8 to TRBJ1-5. The V gene's germline CDR1 is SGHVS and CDR2 FQNEAQ. The CDR3 has 15 residues. The CDR3 sequence: CASSPQQGPDQPQHF.

V gene TRBV11-2 combines with J gene TRBJ1-5; TCRdb indicates TRBD1, and absent DNA this call remains unverified. Germline-derived CDR1 and CDR2 are SGHAT and FQNNGV. The CDR3 is 18 residues long. CDR3 residues: CASSLGDTRVWSNQPQHF.

The CDR3 spells CASSYYKQGFSYEQYF. V and J are TRBV6-5 and TRBJ2-7; TCRdb lists TRBD1, though no DNA is available to test this call. CDR3 length: 16 amino acids. CDR1 and CDR2 (germline): MNHEY, SVGAGI.

The gene calls are TRBV19 and TRBJ2-3; the D call from TCRdb, TRBD2, cannot be confirmed without DNA. This CDR3 has 14 amino acids. CDR1 LNHDA and CDR2 SQIVND come from the germline V gene (reference sequence). The CDR3 is CASSLSGRVDTQYF.